What follows are 15 T cell receptor beta chains derived from one specimen sequenced in a study of beta chain features in type 1 diabetes. Investigators reverse transcribed all isolated RNA, so they sequenced expressed TCRB transcripts. Profiled with immunoSEQ multiplex PCR; TCRdb holds only in-frame clones, not every one. Counted here are 310,000 or so clones, approximately 9.9% occurring once; the ten biggest clones make up about 0.015%. Sequencing input: naive CD4+ T cells from blood. The receptors stem from a woman younger than 45 in good health.

This clone was seen a handful of times. The rearrangement links TRBV4-3 to TRBJ1-1; possibly TRBD1 for D (5 bases). V lost 1 base to trimming and J lost 9 bases, with 12 bases between them. CDR1 is LGHNA and CDR2 is YSLEER in the germline V gene. This CDR3 contains 13 residues. CDR3: CASSQAVEGKAFF. The CDR3 DNA reads TGCGCCAGCAGCCAAGCTGTGGAGGGGAAAGCTTTCTTT.

This clone was seen a few times. The rearrangement links TRBV5-6 to TRBJ2-2; D remains unclear. The CDR3 is made up of 13 amino acids. Per germline, CDR1 SGHDT and CDR2 YYEEEE. Trimming cost V 0 bases and J 7 bases, with 7 bases left between them. The CDR3 DNA follows: TGTGCCAGCAGCTTGGGGGCTGGCGGGGAGCTGTTTTTT. Translation gives CASSLGAGGELFF.

The chain recombines TRBV6-6 with TRBJ2-1; possibly TRBD2 for D (5 bases). Germline V gene data show CDR1 as MNHNY and CDR2 as SVGAGI (reference sequence). V was trimmed by 2 bases and J by 7 bases, leaving 12 bases between them. This CDR3 is built from 14 residues. The DNA for the CDR3 is TGTGCCAGCAGTTACGAGCGGAGCCGGAATGAGCAGTTCTTC. Translated: CASSYERSRNEQFF.

This clone was seen a handful of times. The gene calls are TRBV7-2 and TRBJ2-1; no reliable D call. V lost 5 bases and J 0 bases, leaving 8 bases between the germline ends. This CDR3 contains 14 residues. The V gene's germline CDR1 is SGHTA and CDR2 FQGNSA. The DNA for the CDR3 is TGTGCCAGCAGCAAACAGAGCTCCTACAATGAGCAGTTCTTC. It codes for CASSKQSSYNEQFF.

This clone was counted only a few times. This chain uses TRBV29-1 with TRBJ1-2; 9 bases match TRBD1. The CDR3 contains 14 residues. CDR1 is SQVTM and CDR2 is ANQGSEA in the germline V gene. Trimming removed 6 bases from V and 4 bases from J; junction bases left unmatched: 9. In nucleotides, the CDR3 is TGCAGCGTGCGCACAGGGGGCGCCGGCTATGGCTACACCTTC. Its translation: CSVRTGGAGYGYTF.

The chain links TRBV18 to TRBJ2-7; 10 positions agree with TRBD1. CDR3 length: 15 residues. Trimming took 4 bases from V and 6 from J; bases not matched to a gene: 9. The germline V gene encodes CDR1 KGHSH and CDR2 LQKENI. This CDR3 reads CASSLGTGELGEQYF. CDR3 in DNA: TGTGCCAGCTCACTCGGGACAGGGGAGCTAGGCGAGCAGTACTTC. The complete variable domain, with remaining parts taken from reference TRBV18 and TRBJ2-7, reads NAGVMQNPRHLVRRRGQEARLRCSPMKGHSHVYWYRQLPEEGLKFMVYLQKENIIDESGMPKERFSAEFPKEGPSILRIQQVVRGDSAAYFCASSLGTGELGEQYFGPGTRLTVT.

Note on this clone: Other DNA sequences in the sample encode the same CDR3. The rearrangement joins TRBV7-2 to TRBJ2-5; 13 bases fit TRBD2. With 1 base clipped from V and 1 base from J, the junction kept 0 bases outside the gene matches. The CDR3 consists of 16 residues. Germline V lookup: CDR1 SGHTA, CDR2 FQGNSA. This chain's CDR3 is CASSLGLAGGQETQYF. In DNA form, the CDR3 reads TGTGCCAGCAGCTTAGGACTAGCGGGAGGCCAAGAGACCCAGTACTTC. Filled out from reference TRBV7-2 and TRBJ2-5, the complete variable domain reads GAGVSQSPSNKVTEKGKDVELRCDPISGHTALYWYRQSLGQGLEFLIYFQGNSAPDKSGLPSDRFSAERTGGSVSTLTIQRTQQEDSAVYLCASSLGLAGGQETQYFGPGTRLLVL.

The chain is built from TRBV9 and TRBJ1-2, with 9 bases fitting TRBD1. Germline V gives CDR1 SGDLS, CDR2 YYNGEE. The junction had 7 bases not matched to a gene; V was cut back by 3 bases and J by 4 bases. The CDR3 spans 15 residues. The CDR3 loop reads CASSGSRDRVYGYTF. In nucleotides, the CDR3 is TGTGCCAGCAGCGGCAGCCGGGACAGGGTCTATGGCTACACCTTC.

The chain has TRBV27 and TRBJ2-3; TRBD1 matches 8 bases. The CDR3 consists of 14 residues. The V gene's germline CDR1 is MNHEY and CDR2 SMNVEV (reference sequence). The trim removed 7 bases at V and 2 bases at J, leaving 5 bases unmatched. The CDR3 nucleotides are TGTGCCAGCAAACTGGACAGGGTCACAGATACGCAGTATTTT. Translation: CASKLDRVTDTQYF.

In its sample, this clone was seen a few times. The chain is built from TRBV2 and TRBJ2-2; D remains ambiguous. Trimming left V 3 bases short and J 3 bases short, with 5 bases between. Looked up from germline, CDR1 is SNHLY and CDR2 is FYNNEI. The CDR3 extends over 13 amino acids. Here the CDR3 DNA reads TGTGCCAGCAGTGACGGGTACACCGGGGAGCTGTTTTTT. Amino acid sequence: CASSDGYTGELFF. Based on the CDR3 plus reference TRBV2 and TRBJ2-2, the full variable domain is EPEVTQTPSHQVTQMGQEVILRCVPISNHLYFYWYRQILGQKVEFLVSFYNNEISEKSEIFDDQFSVERPDGSNFTLKIRSTKLEDSAMYFCASSDGYTGELFFGEGSRLTVL.

The table lists this clone with a few counts. Other DNA sequences within the sample encode an identical CDR3. The gene calls are TRBV29-1 and TRBJ2-7; 13 bases agree with TRBD2. Germline V CDR1 and CDR2: SQVTM, ANQGSEA. This CDR3 comprises 13 residues. J gave up 3 bases and V 6 bases, and 2 bases lay outside the gene matches. CDR3 region: CSVRTSGSYEQYF. CDR3 coding DNA: TGCAGCGTAAGGACTAGCGGGAGCTACGAGCAGTACTTC.

This clone has more than one count but fewer than ten. The chain has TRBV18 and TRBJ1-5; D not resolved. Germline CDR1 KGHSH, CDR2 LQKENI. This CDR3 is built from 14 residues. V lost 4 bases to trimming and J lost 2 bases, with 9 bases between them. In nucleotides, the CDR3 is TGTGCCAGCTCACAACCGGGAGGCAATCAGCCCCAGCATTTT. Its protein product is CASSQPGGNQPQHF.

This clone was picked up a small number of times. The CDR3 reads CASRLAGVFDEQFF. In nucleotides, the CDR3 is TGCGCCAGCAGGTTAGCGGGAGTATTCGATGAGCAGTTCTTC. The V gene is TRBV5-1, the J gene TRBJ2-1; 9 positions match TRBD2. Germline CDR1 SGHRS, CDR2 YFSETQ. V was clipped by 5 bases and J by 8 bases; unmatched bases: 8. This CDR3 contains 14 residues. Drawing the rest from reference TRBV5-1 and TRBJ2-1, the complete variable domain is KAGVTQTPRYLIKTRGQQVTLSCSPISGHRSVSWYQQTPGQGLQFLFEYFSETQRNKGNFPGRFSGRQFSNSRSEMNVSTLELGDSALYLCASRLAGVFDEQFFGPGTRLTVL.

This chain uses TRBV11-2 with TRBJ2-1, with 8 bases aligning to TRBD2. The CDR3 has 15 amino acids. CDR1 is SGHAT and CDR2 is FQNNGV in the germline V gene. The junction had 4 bases not matched to a gene; V was cut back by 6 bases and J by 0 bases. CDR3: CASRRLAISYNEQFF. For the CDR3, the DNA is TGTGCCAGCAGGCGACTAGCGATCTCCTACAATGAGCAGTTCTTC.

The V gene is TRBV30, the J gene TRBJ2-3; 9 positions agree with TRBD2. J was trimmed by 5 bases and V by 4 bases; bases with no gene match: 4. The CDR3 is 13 amino acids. The germline CDR1 and CDR2 sequences are GTSNPN and SVGIG (reference sequence). Written as DNA, the CDR3 is TGTGCCTGGATTAGCGGGAGTGGAGATACGCAGTATTTT. Amino acid sequence: CAWISGSGDTQYF.